This is a list of T cell receptor beta chains from one sample in a study of CD8 T cells in ankylosing spondylitis. Each CDR3 protein is one row after TCRdb ran MiXCR on the 5' RACE reads. The sample lists more than 600,000 distinct CDR3 sequences; about 20% were seen once. Source material: blood, either unsorted or a sorted T cell fraction (not recorded which). These TCRs come from a male donor with ankylosing spondylitis. Both conserved end residues are part of each CDR3. Each record gives: clone size, D gene, V gene, J gene, CDR3 DNA, CDR3 protein. A D gene is named only where the DNA matches it firmly. The size field is filled for only some rows; it gives once, few, many or a size class.

.,TRBD1,TRBV18,TRBJ2-1,TGTGCCAGCTCACCCTCCCCCGGGACAGGTGCAACTAACAATGAGCAGTTCTTC,CASSPSPGTGATNNEQFF
.,TRBD1,TRBV20-1,TRBJ1-5,TGCAGTGCTAGATCCGGACAGGGTGGGCAGCCCCAGCATTTT,CSARSGQGGQPQHF
few,TRBD2,TRBV12-3/TRBV12-4,TRBJ2-3,TGTGCCAGCAGTTTAATGCTAGCGGGGACCACAGATACGCAGTATTTT,CASSLMLAGTTDTQYF
few,.,TRBV28,TRBJ1-5,TGTGCCAGCAGTCCCCTGGGGGACACGGATCAGCCCCAGCATTTT,CASSPLGDTDQPQHF
.,.,TRBV12-3/TRBV12-4,TRBJ1-2,TGTGCCAGCAGTTCTTGGACATCGTTGACCTATGGCTACACCTTC,CASSSWTSLTYGYTF
many,.,TRBV4-1,TRBJ1-1,TGCGCCAGCAGCCAAGTAGCCGGAGACACTGAAGCTTTCTTT,CASSQVAGDTEAFF
.,.,TRBV6-2/TRBV6-3,TRBJ1-2,TGTGCCAGCATGAGAAGGGGGGCAAACTATGTCTACACCTTC,CASMRRGANYVYTF
.,TRBD1,TRBV12-3/TRBV12-4,TRBJ2-1,TGTGCCAGCAGCGACCTGACAGGGGGTGGGAATGAGCAGTTCTTC,CASSDLTGGGNEQFF
.,TRBD1,TRBV29-1,TRBJ1-2,TGCAGCGCCGAACCGGGACAGGGTATTGGCTACACCTTC,CSAEPGQGIGYTF
few,TRBD2,TRBV27,TRBJ2-1,TGTGCCAGTGGACTAGGTTCTTACAATGAGCAGTTCTTC,CASGLGSYNEQFF
few,.,TRBV2,TRBJ2-3,TGTGCCAGCACCTCCCGCACTACAGATACGCAGTATTTT,CASTSRTTDTQYF
few,.,TRBV3-1,TRBJ2-7,TGTGCCAGCAGCCAATGGGGTAACGAGCAGTACTTC,CASSQWGNEQYF
.,TRBD1,TRBV5-8,TRBJ2-7,TGTGCCAGCAACCCCAACCCGGGACAGGGTGCCTACGAGCAGTACTTC,CASNPNPGQGAYEQYF
many,.,TRBV12-3/TRBV12-4,TRBJ1-3,TGTGCCAGCAGTTTGTCGACGGCCATTTCCTCTGGAAACACCATATATTTT,CASSLSTAISSGNTIYF
.,.,TRBV6-1,TRBJ2-6,TGTGCCAGCAGTGGCAGGTATTCTGGGGCCAACGTCCTGACTTTC,CASSGRYSGANVLTF
once,.,TRBV7-2,TRBJ2-1,TGTGCCAGCAGCTTAGAAGCGGGTCCGCCCTACAATGAGCAGTTCTTC,CASSLEAGPPYNEQFF
.,TRBD2,TRBV7-3,TRBJ2-1,TGTGCCAGCAGCTCCACCCTAGCGGGGGGGCTCAATGAGCAGTTCTTC,CASSSTLAGGLNEQFF
.,TRBD1,TRBV9,TRBJ1-2,TGTGCCAGCAGCGTAGCTAGGGAACAGGGGAGAGGCTACACCTTC,CASSVAREQGRGYTF
.,.,TRBV12-3/TRBV12-4,TRBJ2-2,TGTGCCAGCAGTTTTGAGAGCGGCCCCGGGGAGCTGTTTTTT,CASSFESGPGELFF
.,.,TRBV27,TRBJ1-2,TGTGCCAGCAGTTTATTGGCAGGTCTGGGTGGCTACACCTTC,CASSLLAGLGGYTF
.,TRBD1,TRBV29-1,TRBJ2-2,TGCAGCGTTCGGGGACAGGGGGCGAACACCGGGGAGCTGTTTTTT,CSVRGQGANTGELFF
few,.,TRBV29-1,TRBJ2-5,TGCAGCGTTGCTCGAATTGCGTACCAGAGGGGGTACCAAGAGACCCAGTACTTC,CSVARIAYQRGYQETQYF